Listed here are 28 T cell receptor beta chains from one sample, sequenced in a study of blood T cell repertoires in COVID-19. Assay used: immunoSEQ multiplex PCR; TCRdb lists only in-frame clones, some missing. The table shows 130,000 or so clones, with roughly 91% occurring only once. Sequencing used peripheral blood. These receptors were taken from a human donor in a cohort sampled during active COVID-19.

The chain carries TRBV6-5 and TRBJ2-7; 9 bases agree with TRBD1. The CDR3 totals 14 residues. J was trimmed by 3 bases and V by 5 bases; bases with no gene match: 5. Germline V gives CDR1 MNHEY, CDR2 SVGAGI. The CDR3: CASSTGQGVYEQYF. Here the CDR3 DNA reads TGTGCCAGCAGTACGGGACAGGGCGTCTACGAGCAGTACTTC.

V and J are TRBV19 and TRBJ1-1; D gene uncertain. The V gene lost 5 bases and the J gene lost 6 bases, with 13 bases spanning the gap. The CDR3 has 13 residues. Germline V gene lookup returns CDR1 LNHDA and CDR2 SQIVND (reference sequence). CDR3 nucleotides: TGTGCCAGTAGTTCCGGCAGCCTAGCTGAAGCTTTCTTT. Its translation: CASSSGSLAEAFF.

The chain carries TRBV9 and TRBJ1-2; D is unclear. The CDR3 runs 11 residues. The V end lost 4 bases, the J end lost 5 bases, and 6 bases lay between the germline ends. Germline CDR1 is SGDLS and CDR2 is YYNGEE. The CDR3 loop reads CASSSPYGYTF. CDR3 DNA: TGTGCCAGCAGCTCCCCTTATGGCTACACCTTC.

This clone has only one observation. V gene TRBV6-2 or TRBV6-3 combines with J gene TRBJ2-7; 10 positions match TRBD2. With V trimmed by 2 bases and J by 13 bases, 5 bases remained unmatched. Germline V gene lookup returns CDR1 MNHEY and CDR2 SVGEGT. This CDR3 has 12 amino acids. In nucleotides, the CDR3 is TGTGCCAGCAGTTACCCGAGCGGGAGGGTTTACTTC. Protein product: CASSYPSGRVYF.

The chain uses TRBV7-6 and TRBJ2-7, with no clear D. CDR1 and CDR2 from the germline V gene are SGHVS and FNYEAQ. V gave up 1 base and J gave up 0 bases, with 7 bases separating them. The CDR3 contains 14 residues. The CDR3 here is CASSLEASSYEQYF. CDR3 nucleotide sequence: TGTGCCAGCAGCTTAGAGGCTAGCTCCTACGAGCAGTACTTC.

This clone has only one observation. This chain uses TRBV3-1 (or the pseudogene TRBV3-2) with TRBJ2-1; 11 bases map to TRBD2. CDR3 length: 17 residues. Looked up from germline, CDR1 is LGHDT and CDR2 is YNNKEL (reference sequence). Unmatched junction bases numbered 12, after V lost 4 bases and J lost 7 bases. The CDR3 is CASSPTSGSTITNEQFF. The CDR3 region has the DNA TGTGCCAGCAGCCCCACTAGCGGGAGTACAATCACAAATGAGCAGTTCTTC.

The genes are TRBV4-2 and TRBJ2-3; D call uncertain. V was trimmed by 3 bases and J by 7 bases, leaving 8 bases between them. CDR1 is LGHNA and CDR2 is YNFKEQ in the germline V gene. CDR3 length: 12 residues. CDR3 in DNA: TGTGCCAGCAGCCAGGAGTGGAATACGCAGTATTTT. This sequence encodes CASSQEWNTQYF.

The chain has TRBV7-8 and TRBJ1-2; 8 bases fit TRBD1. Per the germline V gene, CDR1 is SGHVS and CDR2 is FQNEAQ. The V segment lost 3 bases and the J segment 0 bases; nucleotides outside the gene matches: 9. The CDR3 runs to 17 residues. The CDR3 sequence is CASSFGYRDRSNYGYTF. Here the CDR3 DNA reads TGTGCCAGCAGCTTCGGATACCGGGACAGGTCTAACTATGGCTACACCTTC.

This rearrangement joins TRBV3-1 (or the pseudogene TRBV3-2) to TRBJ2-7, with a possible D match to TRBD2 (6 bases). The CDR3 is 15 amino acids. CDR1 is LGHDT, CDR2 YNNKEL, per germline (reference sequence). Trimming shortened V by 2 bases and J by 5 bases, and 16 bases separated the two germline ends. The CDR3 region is CASSQFGGAENEQYF. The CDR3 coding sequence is TGTGCCAGCAGCCAATTTGGCGGGGCCGAAAACGAGCAGTACTTC.

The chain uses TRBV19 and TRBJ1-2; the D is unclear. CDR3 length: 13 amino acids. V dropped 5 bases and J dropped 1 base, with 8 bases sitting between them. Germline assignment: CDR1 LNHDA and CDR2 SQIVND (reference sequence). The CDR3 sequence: CASSLDFNYGYTF. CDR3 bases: TGTGCCAGTAGTCTGGACTTTAACTATGGCTACACCTTC.

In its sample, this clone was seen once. CDR3 in amino acids: CASSLGLAGGGGEQYF. The DNA of the CDR3 is TGTGCCAGCAGCTTAGGACTAGCGGGAGGGGGGGGCGAGCAGTACTTC. This rearrangement joins TRBV5-4 to TRBJ2-7, with 15 bases identical to TRBD2. Germline V gene lookup returns CDR1 SGHNT and CDR2 YYREEE (reference sequence). There are 16 residues in the CDR3. V was clipped by 2 bases and J by 6 bases; unmatched bases: 6.

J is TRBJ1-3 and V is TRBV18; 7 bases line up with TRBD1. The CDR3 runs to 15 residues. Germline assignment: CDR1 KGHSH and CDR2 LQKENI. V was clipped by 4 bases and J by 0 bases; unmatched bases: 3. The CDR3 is CASSRGQTSGNTIYF. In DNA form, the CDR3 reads TGTGCCAGCTCACGGGGACAGACCTCTGGAAACACCATATATTTT.

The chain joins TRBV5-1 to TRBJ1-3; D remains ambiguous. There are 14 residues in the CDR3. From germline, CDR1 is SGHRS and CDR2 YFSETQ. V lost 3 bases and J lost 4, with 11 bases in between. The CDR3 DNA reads TGCGCCAGCAGCTGGGAGGCAGCCGGAAACACCATATATTTT. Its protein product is CASSWEAAGNTIYF.

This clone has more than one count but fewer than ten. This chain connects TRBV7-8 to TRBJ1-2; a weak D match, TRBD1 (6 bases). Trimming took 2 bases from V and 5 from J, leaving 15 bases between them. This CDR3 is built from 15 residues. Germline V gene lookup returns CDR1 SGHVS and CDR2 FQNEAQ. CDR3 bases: TGTGCCAGCAGCTTAAGTACTAGGCAGGGGTATGGCTACACCTTC. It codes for CASSLSTRQGYGYTF.

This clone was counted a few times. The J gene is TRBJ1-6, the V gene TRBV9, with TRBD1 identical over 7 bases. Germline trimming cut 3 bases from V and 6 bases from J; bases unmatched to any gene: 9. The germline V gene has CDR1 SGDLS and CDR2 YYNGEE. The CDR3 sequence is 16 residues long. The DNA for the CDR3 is TGTGCCAGCAGCGAGAGGGACAGCAGTCTTAATTCACCCCTCCACTTT. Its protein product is CASSERDSSLNSPLHF.

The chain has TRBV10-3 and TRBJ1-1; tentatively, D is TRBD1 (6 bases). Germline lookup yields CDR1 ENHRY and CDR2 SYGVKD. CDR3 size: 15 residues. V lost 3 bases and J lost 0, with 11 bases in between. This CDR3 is CAISDKRGMNTEAFF. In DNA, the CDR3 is TGTGCCATCAGTGACAAGAGGGGGATGAACACTGAAGCTTTCTTT.

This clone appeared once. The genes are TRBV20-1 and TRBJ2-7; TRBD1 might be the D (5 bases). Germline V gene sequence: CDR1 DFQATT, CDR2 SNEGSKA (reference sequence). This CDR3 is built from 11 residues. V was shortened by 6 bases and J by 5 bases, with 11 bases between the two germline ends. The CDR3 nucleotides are TGCAGTGCCAGCCCAGGGAACGAGCAGTACTTC. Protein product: CSASPGNEQYF.

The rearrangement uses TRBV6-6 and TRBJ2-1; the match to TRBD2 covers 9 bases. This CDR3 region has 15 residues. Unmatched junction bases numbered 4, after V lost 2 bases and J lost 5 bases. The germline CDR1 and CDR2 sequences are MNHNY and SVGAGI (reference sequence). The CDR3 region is CASSYRAGGNNEQFF. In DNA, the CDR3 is TGTGCCAGCAGTTACAGGGCGGGAGGGAACAATGAGCAGTTCTTC.

CDR3 amino acids: CASSVDRTTGELFF. The DNA for the CDR3 is TGTGCCAGCAGCGTAGACAGGACCACCGGGGAGCTGTTTTTT. The chain couples TRBV9 to TRBJ2-2, with TRBD1 as a possible D gene (5 bases). Germline CDR1 is SGDLS and CDR2 is YYNGEE. The CDR3 length is 14 residues. V was clipped by 0 bases and J by 4 bases, with 7 bases between them. The full variable domain, completed using reference TRBV9 and TRBJ2-2, is DSGVTQTPKHLITATGQRVTLRCSPRSGDLSVYWYQQSLDQGLQFLIQYYNGEERAKGNILERFSAQQFPDLHSELNLSSLELGDSALYFCASSVDRTTGELFFGEGSRLTVL.

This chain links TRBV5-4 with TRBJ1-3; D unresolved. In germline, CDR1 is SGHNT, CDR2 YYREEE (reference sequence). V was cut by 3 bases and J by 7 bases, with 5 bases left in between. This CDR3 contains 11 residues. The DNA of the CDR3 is TGTGCCAGCAGCTCGGGGAACACCATATATTTT. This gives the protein CASSSGNTIYF. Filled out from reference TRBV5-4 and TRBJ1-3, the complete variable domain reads ETGVTQSPTHLIKTRGQQVTLRCSSQSGHNTVSWYQQALGQGPQFIFQYYREEENGRGNFPPRFSGLQFPNYSSELNVNALELDDSALYLCASSSGNTIYFGEGSWLTVV.

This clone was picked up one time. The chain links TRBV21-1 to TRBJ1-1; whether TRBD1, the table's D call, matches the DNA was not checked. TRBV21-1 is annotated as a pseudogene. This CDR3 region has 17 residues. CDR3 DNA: TGTGCCAGCAGCAAACGACAGAGCCCTATTTGGGACACTGAAGCTTTCTTT. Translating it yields CASSKRQSPIWDTEAFF.

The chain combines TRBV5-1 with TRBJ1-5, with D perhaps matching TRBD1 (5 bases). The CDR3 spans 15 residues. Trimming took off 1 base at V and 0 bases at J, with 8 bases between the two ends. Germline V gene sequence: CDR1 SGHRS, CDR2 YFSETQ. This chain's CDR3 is CASSLTGYSNQPQHF. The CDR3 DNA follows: TGCGCCAGCAGCTTGACAGGTTATAGCAATCAGCCCCAGCATTTT. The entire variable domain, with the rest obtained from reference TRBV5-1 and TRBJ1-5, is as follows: KAGVTQTPRYLIKTRGQQVTLSCSPISGHRSVSWYQQTPGQGLQFLFEYFSETQRNKGNFPGRFSGRQFSNSRSEMNVSTLELGDSALYLCASSLTGYSNQPQHFGDGTRLSIL.

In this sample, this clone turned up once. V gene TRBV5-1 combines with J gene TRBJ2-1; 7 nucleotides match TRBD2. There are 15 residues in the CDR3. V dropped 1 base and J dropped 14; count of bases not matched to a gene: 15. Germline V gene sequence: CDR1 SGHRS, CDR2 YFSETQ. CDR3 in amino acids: CASSLRREKGHREFF. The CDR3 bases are TGCGCCAGCAGCTTGCGGCGGGAGAAAGGGCACCGCGAGTTCTTC.

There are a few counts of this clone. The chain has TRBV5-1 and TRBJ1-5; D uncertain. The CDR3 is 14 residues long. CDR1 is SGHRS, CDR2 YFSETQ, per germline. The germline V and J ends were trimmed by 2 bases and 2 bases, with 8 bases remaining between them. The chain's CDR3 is CASSLMPGNQPQHF. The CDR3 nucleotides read TGCGCCAGCAGCTTAATGCCAGGCAATCAGCCCCAGCATTTT.

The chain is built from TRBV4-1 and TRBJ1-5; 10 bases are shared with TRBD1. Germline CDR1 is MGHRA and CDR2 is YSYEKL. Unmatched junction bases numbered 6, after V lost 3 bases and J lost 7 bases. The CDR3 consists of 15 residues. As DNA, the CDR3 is TGCGCCAGCAGCCATAGACAGGGGGCACGGCAGCCCCAGCATTTT. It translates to CASSHRQGARQPQHF.

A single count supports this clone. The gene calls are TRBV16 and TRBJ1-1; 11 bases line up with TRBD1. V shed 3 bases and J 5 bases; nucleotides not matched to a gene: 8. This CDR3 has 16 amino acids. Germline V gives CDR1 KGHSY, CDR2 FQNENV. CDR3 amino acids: CASSQPEDRGRTEAFF. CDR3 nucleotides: TGTGCCAGCAGCCAGCCCGAGGACAGGGGGCGTACTGAAGCTTTCTTT.

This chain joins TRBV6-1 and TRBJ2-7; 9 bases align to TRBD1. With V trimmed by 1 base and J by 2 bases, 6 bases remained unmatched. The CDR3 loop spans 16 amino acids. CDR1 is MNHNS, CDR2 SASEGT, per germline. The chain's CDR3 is CASSEGWGTGPYEQYF. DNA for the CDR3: TGTGCCAGCAGTGAAGGTTGGGGGACAGGGCCCTACGAGCAGTACTTC.

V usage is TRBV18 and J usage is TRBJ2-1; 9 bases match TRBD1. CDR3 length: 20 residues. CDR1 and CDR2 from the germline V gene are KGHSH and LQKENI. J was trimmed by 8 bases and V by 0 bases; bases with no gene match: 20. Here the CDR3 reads CASSPPNRGRLELVLDEQFF. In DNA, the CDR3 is TGTGCCAGCTCACCACCCAACAGGGGGCGGTTGGAGTTGGTCTTGGATGAGCAGTTCTTC.